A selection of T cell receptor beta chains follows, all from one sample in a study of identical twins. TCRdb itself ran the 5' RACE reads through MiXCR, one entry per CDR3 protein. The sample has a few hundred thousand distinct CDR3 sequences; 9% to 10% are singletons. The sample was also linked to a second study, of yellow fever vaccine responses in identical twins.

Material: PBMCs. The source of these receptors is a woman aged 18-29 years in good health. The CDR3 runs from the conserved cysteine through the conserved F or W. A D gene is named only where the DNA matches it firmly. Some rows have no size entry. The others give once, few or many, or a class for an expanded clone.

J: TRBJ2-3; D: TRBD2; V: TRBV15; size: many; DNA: TGTGCCACCAGCAGAGACGGGCGGGGGGGCCCAGATACGCAGTATTTT; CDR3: CATSRDGRGGPDTQYF
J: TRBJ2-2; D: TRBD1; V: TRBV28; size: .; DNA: TGTGCCAGCAAGCCACCGCAGGGGGCTTTCACCGGGGAGCTGTTTTTT; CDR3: CASKPPQGAFTGELFF
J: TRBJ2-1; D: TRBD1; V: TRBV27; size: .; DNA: TGTGCCAGCCGCCTGACAGGGGTCTATGAGCAGTTCTTC; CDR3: CASRLTGVYEQFF
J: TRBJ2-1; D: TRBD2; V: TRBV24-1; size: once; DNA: TGTGCCACCAGTGACCTGCCAATGGGACTAGCAGATAACGATGAGCAGTTCTTC; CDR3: CATSDLPMGLADNDEQFF
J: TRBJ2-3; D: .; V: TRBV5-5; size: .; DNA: TGTGCCAGCAGCTTGGGGGTACGGCCGGACAGCACAGATACGCAGTATTTT; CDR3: CASSLGVRPDSTDTQYF
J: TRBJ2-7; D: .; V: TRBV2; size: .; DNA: TGTGCCAGCAGTGTTAAGTGGAGTACCTACGAGCAGTACTTC; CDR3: CASSVKWSTYEQYF
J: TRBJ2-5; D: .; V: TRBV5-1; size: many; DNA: TGCGCCAGCAGCTTGGGGAATAAAGTAATGCAAGAGACCCAGTACTTC; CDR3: CASSLGNKVMQETQYF
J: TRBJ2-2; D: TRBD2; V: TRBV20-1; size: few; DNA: TGCAGTGCTAGGACTAGCGGGAGGGCCAACACCGGGGAGCTGTTTTTT; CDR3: CSARTSGRANTGELFF
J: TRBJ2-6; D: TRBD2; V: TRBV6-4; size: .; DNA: TGTGCCAGCAGTGACGGGACTAGCGGGGTTGGGGCCAACGTCCTGACTTTC; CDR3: CASSDGTSGVGANVLTF
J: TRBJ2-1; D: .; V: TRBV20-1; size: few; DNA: TGCAGTGCTAGGAAGATCAATGAGCAGTTCTTC; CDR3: CSARKINEQFF
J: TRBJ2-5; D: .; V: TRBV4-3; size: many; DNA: TGCGCCAGCAGCCAGGGGGTAGGGCAAGAGACCCAGTACTTC; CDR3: CASSQGVGQETQYF
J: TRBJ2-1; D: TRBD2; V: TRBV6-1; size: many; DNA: TGTGCCAGCGTAGCGGGGGTCTACAATGAGCAGTTCTTC; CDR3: CASVAGVYNEQFF
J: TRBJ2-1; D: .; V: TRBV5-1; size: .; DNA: TGCGCCAGCAGCTTGGGGTCCAGCGGCTCCTACAATGAGCAGTTCTTC; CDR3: CASSLGSSGSYNEQFF
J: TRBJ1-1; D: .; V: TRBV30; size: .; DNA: TGTGCCTGGAGTCATGGGGGAGTGAACACTGAAGCTTTCTTT; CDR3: CAWSHGGVNTEAFF
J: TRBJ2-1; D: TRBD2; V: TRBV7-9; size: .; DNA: TGTGCCAGCAGGCCGGGACTAGCCCGTGAGCAGTTCTTC; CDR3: CASRPGLAREQFF
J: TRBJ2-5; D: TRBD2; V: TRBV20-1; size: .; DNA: TGCAGTGCTAGAGGGGGGGGAGGAGCGGGAGGAAGCCAAGAGACCCAGTACTTC; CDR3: CSARGGGGAGGSQETQYF
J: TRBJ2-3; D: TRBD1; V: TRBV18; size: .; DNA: TGTGCCAGCTCGCTCCAGGGGGCGGACACAGATACGCAGTATTTT; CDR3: CASSLQGADTDTQYF
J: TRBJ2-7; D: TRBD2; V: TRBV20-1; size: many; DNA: TGCAGTGCTAGAACCCTCCCAGCGGGGGATTCGGGTGAGCAGTACTTC; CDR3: CSARTLPAGDSGEQYF
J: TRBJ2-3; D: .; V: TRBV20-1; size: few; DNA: TGCAGTGCTAGAGATCGGGCGGGCCCCCCAGATACGCAGTATTTT; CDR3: CSARDRAGPPDTQYF
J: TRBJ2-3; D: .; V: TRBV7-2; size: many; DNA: TGTGCCAGCAGGGGCCCGACGAGCGCAGATACGCAGTATTTT; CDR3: CASRGPTSADTQYF
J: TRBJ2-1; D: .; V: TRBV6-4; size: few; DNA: TGTGCCAGTGGAAGAGGGGGACCCTACAATGAGCAGTTCTTC; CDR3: CASGRGGPYNEQFF
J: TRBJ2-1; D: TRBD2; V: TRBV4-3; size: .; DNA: TGCGCCAGCAGCCAAGTTTCGGTACTAGCGGGGTACAATGAGCAGTTCTTC; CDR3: CASSQVSVLAGYNEQFF
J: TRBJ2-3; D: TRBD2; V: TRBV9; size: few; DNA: TGTGCCAGCAGCGTAGCTAACCAGCGGGGGCCCTCAGATACGCAGTATTTT; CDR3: CASSVANQRGPSDTQYF